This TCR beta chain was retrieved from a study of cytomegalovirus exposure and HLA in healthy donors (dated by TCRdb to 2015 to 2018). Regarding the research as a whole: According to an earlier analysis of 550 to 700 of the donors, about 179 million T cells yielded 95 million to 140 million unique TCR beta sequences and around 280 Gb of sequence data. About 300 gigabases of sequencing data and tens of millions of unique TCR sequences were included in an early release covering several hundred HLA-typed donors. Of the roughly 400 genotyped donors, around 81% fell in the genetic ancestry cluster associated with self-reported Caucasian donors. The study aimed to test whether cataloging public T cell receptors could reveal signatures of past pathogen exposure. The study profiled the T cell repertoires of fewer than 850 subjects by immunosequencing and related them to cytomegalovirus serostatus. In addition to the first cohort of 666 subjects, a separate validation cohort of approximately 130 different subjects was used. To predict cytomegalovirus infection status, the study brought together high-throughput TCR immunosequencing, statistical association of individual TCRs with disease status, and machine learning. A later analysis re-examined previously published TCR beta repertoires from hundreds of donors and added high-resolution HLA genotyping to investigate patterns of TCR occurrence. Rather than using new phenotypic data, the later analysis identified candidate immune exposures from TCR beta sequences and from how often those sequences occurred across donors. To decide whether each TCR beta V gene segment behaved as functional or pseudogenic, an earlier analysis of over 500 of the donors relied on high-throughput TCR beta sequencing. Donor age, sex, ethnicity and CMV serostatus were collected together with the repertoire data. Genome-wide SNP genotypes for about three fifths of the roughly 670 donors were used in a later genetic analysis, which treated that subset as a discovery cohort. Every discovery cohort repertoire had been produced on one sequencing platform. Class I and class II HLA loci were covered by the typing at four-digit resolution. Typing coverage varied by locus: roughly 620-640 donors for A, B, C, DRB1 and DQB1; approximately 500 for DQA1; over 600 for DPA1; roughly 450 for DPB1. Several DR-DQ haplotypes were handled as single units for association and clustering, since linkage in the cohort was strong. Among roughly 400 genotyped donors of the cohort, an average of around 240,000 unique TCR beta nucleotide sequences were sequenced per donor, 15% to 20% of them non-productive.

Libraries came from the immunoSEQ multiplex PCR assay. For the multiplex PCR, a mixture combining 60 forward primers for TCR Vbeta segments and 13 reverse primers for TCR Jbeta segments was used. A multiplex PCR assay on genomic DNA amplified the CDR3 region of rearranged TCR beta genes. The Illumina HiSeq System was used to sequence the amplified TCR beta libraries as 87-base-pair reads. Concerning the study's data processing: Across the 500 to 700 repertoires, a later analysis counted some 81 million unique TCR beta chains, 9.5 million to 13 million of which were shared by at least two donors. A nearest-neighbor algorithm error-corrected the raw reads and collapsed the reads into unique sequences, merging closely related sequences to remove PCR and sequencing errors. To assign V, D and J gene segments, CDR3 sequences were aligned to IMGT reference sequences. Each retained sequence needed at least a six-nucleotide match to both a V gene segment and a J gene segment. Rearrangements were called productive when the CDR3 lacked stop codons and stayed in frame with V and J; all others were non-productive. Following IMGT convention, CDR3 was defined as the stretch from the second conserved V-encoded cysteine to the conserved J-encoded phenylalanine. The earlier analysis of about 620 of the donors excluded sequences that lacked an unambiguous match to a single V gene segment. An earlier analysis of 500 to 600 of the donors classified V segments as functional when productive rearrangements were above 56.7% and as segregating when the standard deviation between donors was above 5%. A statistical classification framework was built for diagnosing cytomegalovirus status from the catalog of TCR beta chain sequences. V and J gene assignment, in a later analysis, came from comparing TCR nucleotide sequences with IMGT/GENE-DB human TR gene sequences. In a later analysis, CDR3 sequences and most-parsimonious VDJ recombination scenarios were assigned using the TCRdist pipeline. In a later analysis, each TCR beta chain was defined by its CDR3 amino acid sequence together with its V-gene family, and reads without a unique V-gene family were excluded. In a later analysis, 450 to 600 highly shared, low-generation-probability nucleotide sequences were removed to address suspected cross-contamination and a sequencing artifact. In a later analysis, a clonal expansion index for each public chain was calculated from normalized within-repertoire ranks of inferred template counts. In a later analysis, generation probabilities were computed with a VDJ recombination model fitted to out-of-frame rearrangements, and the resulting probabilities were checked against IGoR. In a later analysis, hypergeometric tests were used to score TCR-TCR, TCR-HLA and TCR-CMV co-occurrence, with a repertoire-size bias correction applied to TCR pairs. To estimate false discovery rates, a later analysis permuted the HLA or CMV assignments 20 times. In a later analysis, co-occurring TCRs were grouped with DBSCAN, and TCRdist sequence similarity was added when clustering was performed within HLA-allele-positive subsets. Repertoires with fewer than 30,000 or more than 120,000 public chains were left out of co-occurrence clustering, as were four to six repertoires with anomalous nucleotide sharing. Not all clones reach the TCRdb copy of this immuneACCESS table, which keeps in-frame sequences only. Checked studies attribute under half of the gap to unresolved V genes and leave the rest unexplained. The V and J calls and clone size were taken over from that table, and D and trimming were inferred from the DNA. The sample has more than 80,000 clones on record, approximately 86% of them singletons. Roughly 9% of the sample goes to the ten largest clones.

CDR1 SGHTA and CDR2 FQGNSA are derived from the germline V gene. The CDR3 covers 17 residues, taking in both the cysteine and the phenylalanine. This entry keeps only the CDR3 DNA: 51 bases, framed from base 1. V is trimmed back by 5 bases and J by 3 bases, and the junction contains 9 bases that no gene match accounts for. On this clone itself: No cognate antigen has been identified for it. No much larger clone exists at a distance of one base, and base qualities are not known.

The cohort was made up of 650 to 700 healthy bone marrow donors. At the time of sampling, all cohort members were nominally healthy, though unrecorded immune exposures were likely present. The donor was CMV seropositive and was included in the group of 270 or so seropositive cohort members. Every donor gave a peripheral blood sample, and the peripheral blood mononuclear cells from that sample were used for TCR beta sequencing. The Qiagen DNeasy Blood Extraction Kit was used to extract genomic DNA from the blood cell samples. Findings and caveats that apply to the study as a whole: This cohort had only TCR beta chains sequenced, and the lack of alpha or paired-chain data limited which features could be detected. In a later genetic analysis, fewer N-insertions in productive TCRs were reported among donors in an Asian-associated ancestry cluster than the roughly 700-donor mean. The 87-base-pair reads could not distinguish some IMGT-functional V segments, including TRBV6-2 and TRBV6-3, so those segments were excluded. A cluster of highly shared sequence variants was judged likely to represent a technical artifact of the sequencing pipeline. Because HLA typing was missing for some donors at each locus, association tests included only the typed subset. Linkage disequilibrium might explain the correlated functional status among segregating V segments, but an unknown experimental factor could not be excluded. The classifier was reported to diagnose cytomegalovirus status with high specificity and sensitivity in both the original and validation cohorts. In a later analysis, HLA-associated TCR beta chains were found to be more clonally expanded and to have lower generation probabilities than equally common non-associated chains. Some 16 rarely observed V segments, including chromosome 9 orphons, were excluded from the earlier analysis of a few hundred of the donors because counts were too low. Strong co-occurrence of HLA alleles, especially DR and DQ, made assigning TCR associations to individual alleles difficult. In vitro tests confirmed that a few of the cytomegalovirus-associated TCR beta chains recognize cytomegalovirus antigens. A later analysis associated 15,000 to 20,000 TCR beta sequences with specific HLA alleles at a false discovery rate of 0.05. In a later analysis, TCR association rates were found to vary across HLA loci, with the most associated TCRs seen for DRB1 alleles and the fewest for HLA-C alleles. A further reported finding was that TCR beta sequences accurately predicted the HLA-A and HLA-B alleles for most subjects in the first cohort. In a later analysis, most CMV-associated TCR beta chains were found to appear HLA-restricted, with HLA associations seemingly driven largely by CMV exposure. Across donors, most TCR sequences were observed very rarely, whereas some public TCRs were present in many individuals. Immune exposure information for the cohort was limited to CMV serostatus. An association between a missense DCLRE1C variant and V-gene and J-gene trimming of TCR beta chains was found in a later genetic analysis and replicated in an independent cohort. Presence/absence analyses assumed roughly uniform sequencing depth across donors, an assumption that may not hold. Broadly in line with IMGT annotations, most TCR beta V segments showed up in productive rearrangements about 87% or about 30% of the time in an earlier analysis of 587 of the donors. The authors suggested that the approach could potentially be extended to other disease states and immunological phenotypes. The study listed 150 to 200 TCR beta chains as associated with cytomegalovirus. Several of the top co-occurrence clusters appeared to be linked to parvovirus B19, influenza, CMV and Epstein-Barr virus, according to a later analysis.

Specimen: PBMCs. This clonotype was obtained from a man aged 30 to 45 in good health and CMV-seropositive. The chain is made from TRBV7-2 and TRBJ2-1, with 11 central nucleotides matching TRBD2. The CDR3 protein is CASSPRLAGSLYNEQFF. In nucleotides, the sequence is TGTGCCAGCAGCCCTCGACTAGCGGGATCGCTCTACAATGAGCAGTTCTTC.